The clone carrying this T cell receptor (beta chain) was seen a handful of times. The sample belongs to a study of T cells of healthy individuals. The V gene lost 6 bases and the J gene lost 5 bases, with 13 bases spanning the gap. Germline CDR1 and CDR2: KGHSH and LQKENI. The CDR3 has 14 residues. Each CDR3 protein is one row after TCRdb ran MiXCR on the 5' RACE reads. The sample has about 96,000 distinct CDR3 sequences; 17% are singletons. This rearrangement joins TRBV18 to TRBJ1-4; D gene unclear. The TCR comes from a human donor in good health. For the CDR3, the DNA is TGTGCCAGCTCTTCTTTCCGAGGCAATGAAAAACTGTTTTTT. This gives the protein CASSSFRGNEKLFF.